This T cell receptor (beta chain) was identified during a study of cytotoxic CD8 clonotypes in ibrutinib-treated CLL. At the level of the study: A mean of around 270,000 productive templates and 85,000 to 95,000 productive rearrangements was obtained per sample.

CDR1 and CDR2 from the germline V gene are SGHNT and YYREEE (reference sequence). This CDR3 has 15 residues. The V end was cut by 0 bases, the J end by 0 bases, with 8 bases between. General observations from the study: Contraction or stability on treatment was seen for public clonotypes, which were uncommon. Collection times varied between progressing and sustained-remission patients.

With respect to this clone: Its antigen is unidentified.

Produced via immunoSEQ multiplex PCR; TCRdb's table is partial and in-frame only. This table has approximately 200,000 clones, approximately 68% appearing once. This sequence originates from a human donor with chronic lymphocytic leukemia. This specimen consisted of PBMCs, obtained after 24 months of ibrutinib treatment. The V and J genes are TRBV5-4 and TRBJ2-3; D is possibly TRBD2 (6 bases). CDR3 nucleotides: TGTGCCAGCAGCTTGGGGGGGACTAGCACAGATACGCAGTATTTT. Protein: CASSLGGTSTDTQYF.